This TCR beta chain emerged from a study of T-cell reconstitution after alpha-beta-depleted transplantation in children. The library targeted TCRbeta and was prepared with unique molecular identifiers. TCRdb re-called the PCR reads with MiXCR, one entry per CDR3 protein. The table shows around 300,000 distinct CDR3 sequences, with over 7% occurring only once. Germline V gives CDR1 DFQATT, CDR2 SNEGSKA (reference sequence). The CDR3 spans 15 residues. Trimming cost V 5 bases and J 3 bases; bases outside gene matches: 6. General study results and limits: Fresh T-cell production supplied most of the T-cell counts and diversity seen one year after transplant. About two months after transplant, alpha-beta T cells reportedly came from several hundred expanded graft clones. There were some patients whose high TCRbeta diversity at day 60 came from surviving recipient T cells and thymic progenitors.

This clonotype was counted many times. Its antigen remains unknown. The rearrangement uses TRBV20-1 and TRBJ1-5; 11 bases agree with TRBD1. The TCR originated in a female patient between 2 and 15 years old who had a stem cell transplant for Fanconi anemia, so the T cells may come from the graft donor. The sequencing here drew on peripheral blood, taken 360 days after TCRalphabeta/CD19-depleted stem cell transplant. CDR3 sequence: CSASGTGGVNQPQHF. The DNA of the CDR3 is TGCAGTGCTTCCGGGACAGGGGGTGTCAATCAGCCCCAGCATTTT.